This is a list of T cell receptor beta chains from one sample in a study of T cells in tuberculosis. Profiled with immunoSEQ multiplex PCR; TCRdb holds only in-frame clones, not every one. The sample holds about 35,000 clones, around 92% seen once. Sample: PBMCs. These TCRs come from a donor under 30 with latent tuberculosis or without tuberculosis infection. Some clones in this sample may be carry-over from other donors' samples. Each CDR3 is given with its conserved first and last residue. The D gene is left open where the match is weak. Size is stated for part of the rows, as once, few or many counts, or as a class when the clone is expanded.

. TRBJ2-2 TRBV9 . TGTGCCAGCAGCCTCGACAGTCTCGGACACGCCGGGGAGCTGTTTTTT CASSLDSLGHAGELFF
. TRBJ2-1 TRBV5-1 . TGCGCCAGCAGCTTGGACGGGAGCTTCGATGAGCAGTTCTTC CASSLDGSFDEQFF
. TRBJ2-4 TRBV11-2 . TGTGCCAGCAGCTTAGAACCGGGGTCCATTCAGTACTTC CASSLEPGSIQYF
medium-sized TRBJ1-2 TRBV7-9 . TGTGCCAGCAGCTTAGCAGCGTTATGGCTACTGTGGGGCTACACCTTC CASSLAALWLLWGYTF
. TRBJ2-1 TRBV29-1 TRBD1 TGCAGCGTCGCTCCGGGACAGGGGGTTTCCTACAATGAGCAGTTCTTC CSVAPGQGVSYNEQFF
. TRBJ2-3 TRBV7-2 TRBD2 TGTGCCAGCAGCTTAGGGATACTAGCGGGGGGAGAAGATACGCAGTATTTT CASSLGILAGGEDTQYF
once TRBJ2-7 TRBV10-3 TRBD1 TGTGCCATCAGTCCCGGACAGGGTAGCTCCTACGAGCAGTACTTC CAISPGQGSSYEQYF
. TRBJ2-1 TRBV11-3 TRBD2 TGTGCCAGCAGCTTACAGCGGGGGGCAGCTTCCTACAATGAGCAGTTCTTC CASSLQRGAASYNEQFF
. TRBJ1-1 TRBV6-1 . TGTGCCAGCATTAGGAACACTGAAGCTTTCTTT CASIRNTEAFF
. TRBJ1-3 TRBV7-9 . TGTGCCAGCAACCGCCTTGCGTCCGGAAACACCATATATTTT CASNRLASGNTIYF
. TRBJ2-7 TRBV2 . TGTGCCAGCAGTGACAGGGTAGACGAGCAGTACTTC CASSDRVDEQYF
. TRBJ1-5 TRBV2 . TGTGCCAGCAGTGAAGGCGCGCAGCCCCAGCATTTT CASSEGAQPQHF
few TRBJ2-7 TRBV7-9 . TGTGCCAGCAGCTCAGGCCTAACCTACGAGCAGTACTTC CASSSGLTYEQYF
. TRBJ1-2 TRBV27 TRBD1 TGTGCCAGCAGTTTAGGAGATCCGGGACAGTATGGCTACACCTTC CASSLGDPGQYGYTF
. TRBJ2-6 TRBV19 . TGTGCCAGCAATTCCGGACGGACTCTCTCTGGGGCCAACGTCCTGACTTTC CASNSGRTLSGANVLTF
. TRBJ2-7 TRBV7-8 . TGTGCCAGCAGCCCCGGCGGCCAACTCTCGAACGAGCAGTACTTC CASSPGGQLSNEQYF
. TRBJ2-2 TRBV10-1 TRBD1 TGCGCCAGCAGCTACGGACAGGGGATCGGGGAGCTGTTTTTT CASSYGQGIGELFF
. TRBJ2-2 TRBV9 TRBD2 TGTGCCAGCAGCGTAGCGACTAGCGACACCGGGGAGCTGTTTTTT CASSVATSDTGELFF
. TRBJ1-2 TRBV30 TRBD1 TGTGCCTGGAGTGCACGGACAGGCTGGGCTGGACTTTCTTCCTATGGCTACACCTTC CAWSARTGWAGLSSYGYTF
. TRBJ2-3 TRBV7-9 TRBD2 TGTGCCAGCAGCCTAGGGAGGGGACTAGCTGGTGTCAGTACGCAGTATTTT CASSLGRGLAGVSTQYF
. TRBJ1-1 TRBV4-2 . TGTGCCAGCAGCTGGGAGACCTACACTGAAGCTTTCTTT CASSWETYTEAFF
. TRBJ2-2 TRBV5-1 TRBD1 TGCGCCAGCGCCCCGACAGGGCTGAACACCGGGGAGCTGTTTTTT CASAPTGLNTGELFF
. TRBJ2-7 TRBV11-2 TRBD1 TGTGCCAGCAGCTTAGTGCAGGGGGCGGCCTACGAGCAGTACTTC CASSLVQGAAYEQYF
. TRBJ2-3 TRBV5-6 TRBD1 TGTGCCAGCAGCCGGACAGGGAACGCAGATACGCAGTATTTT CASSRTGNADTQYF
. TRBJ1-2 TRBV10-3 . TGTGCCACCTCCGACGGGGAGGCTAACTATGGCTACACCTTC CATSDGEANYGYTF
. TRBJ1-1 TRBV9 TRBD1 TGTGCCAGCAGCAACCGGGACAGGGCCGCTGAAGCTTTCTTT CASSNRDRAAEAFF
once TRBJ1-1 TRBV6-5 TRBD1 TGTGCCAGCGGTCTGGACAGGGGTAACACTGAAGCTTTCTTT CASGLDRGNTEAFF
. TRBJ1-5 TRBV7-9 . TGTGCCAGCAGCGACAGTGTAGATCAGCCCCAGCATTTT CASSDSVDQPQHF
once TRBJ1-5 TRBV2 TRBD1 TGTGCCAGCAGTGTTATCAGGGGGGAGTCTTATCAGCCCCAGCATTTT CASSVIRGESYQPQHF
. TRBJ2-7 TRBV7-9 . TGTGCCAGCAGCTCCCTGACTACAGGGTATAGCTCCTACGAGCAGTACTTC CASSSLTTGYSSYEQYF
. TRBJ1-1 TRBV5-1 . TGCGCCAGCAGCTTGGGACAGAGCACTGAAGCTTTCTTT CASSLGQSTEAFF
. TRBJ1-6 TRBV5-1 TRBD1 TGCGCCAGCAGCGGGGGACAGGGGCATTCACCCCTCCACTTT CASSGGQGHSPLHF
. TRBJ2-7 TRBV19 . TGTGCCAGTAGTGCGGGCTTCGGCGGCTACGAGCAGTACTTC CASSAGFGGYEQYF
. TRBJ1-2 TRBV2 TRBD1 TGTGCCAGCCGTGGAAGAACAGGGGGAGTGAGAGGCTACACCTTC CASRGRTGGVRGYTF
. TRBJ2-1 TRBV5-6 TRBD2 TGTGCCAGCAGCTCCTTGGCGAGCGGGAGTGACAATGAGCAGTTCTTC CASSSLASGSDNEQFF
. TRBJ1-5 TRBV10-3 TRBD1 TGTGCCATCAGTGCAACGACAGGGGAGGGACAGCCCCAGCATTTT CAISATTGEGQPQHF
. TRBJ2-3 TRBV15 . TGTGCCACCAGCAGAGATCGACTAGGGAAGGCAGATACGCAGTATTTT CATSRDRLGKADTQYF
. TRBJ1-2 TRBV5-1 TRBD1 TGCGCCAGCAGCTCCGGTGACAGGGACCTCTATGGCTACACCTTC CASSSGDRDLYGYTF
. TRBJ2-7 TRBV14 . TGTGCCAGCAGCCATACCTACGAGCAGTACTTC CASSHTYEQYF
. TRBJ2-1 TRBV4-1 . TGCGCCAGCAGCCAAGATCTTAGCCGCAATGAGCAGTTCTTC CASSQDLSRNEQFF
. TRBJ2-1 TRBV27 . TGTGCCAGCAGTTTTGGACTCAAGGAGCAGTTCTTC CASSFGLKEQFF
. TRBJ2-2 TRBV18 . TGTGCCAGCTCACCGATGGCGGGCGGGGAGCTGTTTTTT CASSPMAGGELFF
. TRBJ1-2 TRBV12-5 . TGTGCTAGTGGTTTGGACCGGGATGGAGGAGATGGCTACACCTTC CASGLDRDGGDGYTF
. TRBJ2-3 TRBV2 TRBD2 TGTGCCACCTCTAGCGGGAGAGCGGCAGATACGCAGTATTTT CATSSGRAADTQYF
. TRBJ2-7 TRBV20-1 . TGCAGTGGCGCCTTAGCGAACGAGCAGTACTTC CSGALANEQYF
. TRBJ2-7 TRBV6-1 TRBD2 TGTGCCAGCAGAGGCTTCGGCGGGGGCTCCTACGAGCAGTACTTC CASRGFGGGSYEQYF
. TRBJ2-1 TRBV6-4 TRBD2 TGTGCCAGCAGAGACTCCGGGACTAGCGGGAGGCCCTCTTGGAATGAGCAGTTCTTC CASRDSGTSGRPSWNEQFF
. TRBJ1-2 TRBV29-1 TRBD1 TGCAGCGTTGAGGACAGGGAGTTTGCTAACTATGGCTACACCTTC CSVEDREFANYGYTF
. TRBJ2-5 TRBV5-1 TRBD2 TGCGCCAGCAACCCAGCGGGACTACAATTCCAGTACTTC CASNPAGLQFQYF